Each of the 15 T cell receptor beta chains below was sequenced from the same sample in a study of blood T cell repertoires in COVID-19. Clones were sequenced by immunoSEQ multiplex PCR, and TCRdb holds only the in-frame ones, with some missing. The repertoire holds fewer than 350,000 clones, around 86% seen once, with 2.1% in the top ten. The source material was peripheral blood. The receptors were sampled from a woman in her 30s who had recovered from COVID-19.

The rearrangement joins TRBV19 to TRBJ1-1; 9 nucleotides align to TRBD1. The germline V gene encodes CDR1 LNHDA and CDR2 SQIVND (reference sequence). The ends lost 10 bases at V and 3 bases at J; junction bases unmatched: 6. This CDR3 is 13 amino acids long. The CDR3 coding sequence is TGTGCCACCAAGACAGGGGGATACACTGAAGCTTTCTTT. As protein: CATKTGGYTEAFF. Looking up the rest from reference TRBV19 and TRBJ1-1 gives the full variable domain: DGGITQSPKYLFRKEGQNVTLSCEQNLNHDAMYWYRQDPGQGLRLIYYSQIVNDFQKGDIAEGYSVSREKKESFPLTVTSAQKNPTAFYLCATKTGGYTEAFFGQGTRLTVV.

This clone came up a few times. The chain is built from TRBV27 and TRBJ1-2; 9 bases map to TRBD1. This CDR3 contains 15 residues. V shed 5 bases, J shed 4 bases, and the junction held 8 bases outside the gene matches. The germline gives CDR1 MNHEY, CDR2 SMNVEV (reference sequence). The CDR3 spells CASSLTGTGPYGYTF. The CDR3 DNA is TGTGCCAGCAGTCTAACCGGGACAGGGCCCTATGGCTACACCTTC.

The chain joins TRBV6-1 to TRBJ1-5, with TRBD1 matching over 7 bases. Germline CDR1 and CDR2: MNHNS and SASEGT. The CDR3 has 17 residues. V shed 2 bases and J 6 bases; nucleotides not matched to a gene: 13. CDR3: CASSESEGRQGGQPQHF. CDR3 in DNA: TGTGCCAGCAGTGAATCTGAGGGGCGCCAGGGGGGTCAGCCCCAGCATTTT.

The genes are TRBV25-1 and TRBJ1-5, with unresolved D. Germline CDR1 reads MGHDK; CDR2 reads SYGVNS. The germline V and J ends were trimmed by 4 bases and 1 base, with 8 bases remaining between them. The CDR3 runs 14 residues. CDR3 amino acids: CASSGAGSNQPQHF. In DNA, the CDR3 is TGTGCCAGCAGTGGAGCGGGAAGCAATCAGCCCCAGCATTTT.

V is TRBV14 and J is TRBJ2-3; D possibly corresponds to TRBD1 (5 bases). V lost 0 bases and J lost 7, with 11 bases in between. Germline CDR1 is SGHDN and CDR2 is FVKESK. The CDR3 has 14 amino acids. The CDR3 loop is CASSQDLRGHTQYF. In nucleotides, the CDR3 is TGTGCCAGCAGCCAAGATCTAAGGGGCCATACGCAGTATTTT.

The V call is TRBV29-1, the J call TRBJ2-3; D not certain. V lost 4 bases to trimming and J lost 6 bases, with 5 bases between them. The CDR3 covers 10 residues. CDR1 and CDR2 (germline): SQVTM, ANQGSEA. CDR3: CSVGPDTQYF. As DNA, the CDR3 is TGCAGCGTTGGTCCGGATACGCAGTATTTT.

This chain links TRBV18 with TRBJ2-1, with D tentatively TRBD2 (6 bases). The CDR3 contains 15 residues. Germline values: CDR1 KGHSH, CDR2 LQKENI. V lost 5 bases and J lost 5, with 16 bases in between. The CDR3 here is CASSKDPGGDNEQFF. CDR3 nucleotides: TGTGCCAGCTCAAAGGACCCTGGCGGGGACAATGAGCAGTTCTTC.

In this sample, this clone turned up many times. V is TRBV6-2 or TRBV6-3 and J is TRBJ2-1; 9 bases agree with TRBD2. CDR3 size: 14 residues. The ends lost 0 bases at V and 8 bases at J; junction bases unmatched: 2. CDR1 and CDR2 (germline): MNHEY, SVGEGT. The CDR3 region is CASSYSREGHEQFF. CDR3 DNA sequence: TGTGCCAGCAGTTACTCGCGGGAGGGCCATGAGCAGTTCTTC.

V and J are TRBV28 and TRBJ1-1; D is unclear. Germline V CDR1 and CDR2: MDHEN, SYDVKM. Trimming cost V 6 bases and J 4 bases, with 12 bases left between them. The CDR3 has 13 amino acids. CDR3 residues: CASSPYRSTEAFF. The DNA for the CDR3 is TGTGCCAGCAGCCCGTACCGGAGCACTGAAGCTTTCTTT. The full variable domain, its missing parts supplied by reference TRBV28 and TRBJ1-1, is DVKVTQSSRYLVKRTGEKVFLECVQDMDHENMFWYRQDPGLGLRLIYFSYDVKMKEKGDIPEGYSVSREKKERFSLILESASTNQTSMYLCASSPYRSTEAFFGQGTRLTVV.

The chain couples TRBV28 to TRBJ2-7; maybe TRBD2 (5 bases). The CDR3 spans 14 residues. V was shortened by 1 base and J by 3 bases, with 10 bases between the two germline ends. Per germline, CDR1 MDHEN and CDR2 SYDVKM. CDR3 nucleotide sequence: TGTGCCAGCAGTTTATCCCACGGGAACTACGAGCAGTACTTC. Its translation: CASSLSHGNYEQYF.

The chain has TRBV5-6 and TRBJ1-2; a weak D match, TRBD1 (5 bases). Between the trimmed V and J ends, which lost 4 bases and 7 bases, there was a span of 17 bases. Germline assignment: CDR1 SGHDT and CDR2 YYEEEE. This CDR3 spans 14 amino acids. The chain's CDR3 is CASSPGPQESGYTF. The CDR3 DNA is TGTGCCAGCAGCCCAGGACCACAGGAGAGTGGCTACACCTTC.

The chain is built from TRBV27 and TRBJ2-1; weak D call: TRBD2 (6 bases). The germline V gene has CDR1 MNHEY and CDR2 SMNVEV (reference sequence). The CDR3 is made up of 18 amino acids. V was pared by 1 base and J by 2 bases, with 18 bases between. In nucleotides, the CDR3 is TGTGCCAGCAGTTTATTGAGATTGCGGGAAAATCCCTACAATGAGCAGTTCTTC. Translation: CASSLLRLRENPYNEQFF.

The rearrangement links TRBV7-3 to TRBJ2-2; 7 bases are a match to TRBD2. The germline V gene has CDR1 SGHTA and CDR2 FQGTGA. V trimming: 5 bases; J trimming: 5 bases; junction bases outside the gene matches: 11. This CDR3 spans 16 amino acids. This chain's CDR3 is CASSPRTGGATGELFF. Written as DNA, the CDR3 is TGTGCCAGCAGCCCCCGGACGGGGGGTGCTACCGGGGAGCTGTTTTTT.

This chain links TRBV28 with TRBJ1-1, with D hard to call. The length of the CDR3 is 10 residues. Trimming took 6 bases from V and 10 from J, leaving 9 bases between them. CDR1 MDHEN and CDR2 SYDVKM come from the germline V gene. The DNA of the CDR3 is TGTGCCAGCAGGAGGGTATCAGCTTTCTTT. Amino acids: CASRRVSAFF.

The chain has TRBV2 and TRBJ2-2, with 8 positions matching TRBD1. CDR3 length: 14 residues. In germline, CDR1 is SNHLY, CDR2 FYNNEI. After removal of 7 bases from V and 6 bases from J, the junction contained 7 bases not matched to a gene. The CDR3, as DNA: TGTGCCAGCACAAGGACAGGGTCTCCCGGGGAGCTGTTTTTT. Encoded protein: CASTRTGSPGELFF.